Listed below are T cell receptor beta chains from one sample, sequenced in a study of blood T cell repertoires in COVID-19. Assay used: immunoSEQ multiplex PCR; TCRdb lists only in-frame clones, some missing. This table has 200,000 to 250,000 clones, roughly 90% appearing once. The sample comprised PBMCs or T cells enriched from blood (not recorded which). Source of these receptors: a woman in her thirties who had recovered from COVID-19. The CDR3 runs from the conserved cysteine through the conserved F or W. The D gene is left open where the match is weak. Clone size appears in some rows only: once, few, many, or a class for an expanded clone.

j_call: TRBJ1-4; clone_size: few; d_call: -; v_call: TRBV7-9; cdr3_nt: TGTGCCAGCAGCTTAGTACCTAATAATGAAAAACTGTTTTTT; cdr3_aa: CASSLVPNNEKLFF
j_call: TRBJ1-4; clone_size: -; d_call: TRBD1; v_call: TRBV14; cdr3_nt: TGTGCCAGCAGCCAATCCGGGACAGGGGAGAGAAAACTGTTTTTT; cdr3_aa: CASSQSGTGERKLFF
j_call: TRBJ1-3; clone_size: -; d_call: -; v_call: TRBV7-2; cdr3_nt: TGTGCCAGCAGCTTAGTTGTGTCGGCAGGCTCTGGAAACACCATATATTTT; cdr3_aa: CASSLVVSAGSGNTIYF
j_call: TRBJ1-2; clone_size: -; d_call: -; v_call: TRBV4-3; cdr3_nt: TGCGCCAGCAGCCAAGAGAACTACTATGGCTACACCTTC; cdr3_aa: CASSQENYYGYTF
j_call: TRBJ2-7; clone_size: -; d_call: -; v_call: TRBV27; cdr3_nt: TGTGCCAGCAGTAGGGGGTACTCCTACGAGCAGTACTTC; cdr3_aa: CASSRGYSYEQYF
j_call: TRBJ2-1; clone_size: -; d_call: TRBD2; v_call: TRBV7-8; cdr3_nt: TGTGCCAGCAGCTTTGCGGGGGGCCTCGCCAATGAGCAGTTCTTC; cdr3_aa: CASSFAGGLANEQFF
j_call: TRBJ2-7; clone_size: -; d_call: TRBD1; v_call: TRBV5-4; cdr3_nt: TGTGCCAGCAGCACAGGACAGGGCTCCTACGAGCAGTACTTC; cdr3_aa: CASSTGQGSYEQYF
j_call: TRBJ1-2; clone_size: once; d_call: -; v_call: TRBV5-6; cdr3_nt: TGTGCCAGCAGGCAGATGCCCCATGGCTACACCTTC; cdr3_aa: CASRQMPHGYTF
j_call: TRBJ1-1; clone_size: -; d_call: TRBD1; v_call: TRBV5-6; cdr3_nt: TGTGCCAGCAGCCCCGGGACAGGGAACACTGAAGCTTTCTTT; cdr3_aa: CASSPGTGNTEAFF
j_call: TRBJ2-1; clone_size: -; d_call: TRBD1; v_call: TRBV12-3/TRBV12-4; cdr3_nt: TGTGCCAGCACCGGGACAGCGTCCAATGAGCAGTTCTTC; cdr3_aa: CASTGTASNEQFF
j_call: TRBJ1-1; clone_size: -; d_call: TRBD1; v_call: TRBV13; cdr3_nt: TGTGCCAGCACCGTACAGGGGGGGAACACTGAAGCTTTCTTT; cdr3_aa: CASTVQGGNTEAFF
j_call: TRBJ1-2; clone_size: -; d_call: -; v_call: TRBV7-9; cdr3_nt: TGTGCCAGCAGCTTACCTACAGGTGGCTACACCTTC; cdr3_aa: CASSLPTGGYTF
j_call: TRBJ2-5; clone_size: -; d_call: TRBD2; v_call: TRBV2; cdr3_nt: TGTGCCAGCAGTCTCGCGGCTAGCGGGGGCCAAGAGACCCAGTACTTC; cdr3_aa: CASSLAASGGQETQYF
j_call: TRBJ2-2; clone_size: -; d_call: -; v_call: TRBV19; cdr3_nt: TGTGCCATCTCAGACTTGTTTAACACCGGGGAGCTGTTTTTT; cdr3_aa: CAISDLFNTGELFF
j_call: TRBJ2-4; clone_size: -; d_call: TRBD1; v_call: TRBV2; cdr3_nt: TGTGCCAGCAGTGGAAGGGACAGGGGTCCGGACATTCAGTACTTC; cdr3_aa: CASSGRDRGPDIQYF
j_call: TRBJ1-5; clone_size: -; d_call: -; v_call: TRBV5-4; cdr3_nt: TGTGCCAGCAGCATACAGGGTGACGACCAGCATTTT; cdr3_aa: CASSIQGDDQHF
j_call: TRBJ2-7; clone_size: -; d_call: -; v_call: TRBV11-2; cdr3_nt: TGTGCCAGCAGCTTCAATAAGGGACACCTTTACGAGCAGTACTTC; cdr3_aa: CASSFNKGHLYEQYF
j_call: TRBJ1-2; clone_size: -; d_call: TRBD1; v_call: TRBV4-3; cdr3_nt: TGCGCCAGCAGCTACGACAGGGACTACACCTTC; cdr3_aa: CASSYDRDYTF
j_call: TRBJ2-1; clone_size: -; d_call: TRBD2; v_call: TRBV6-5; cdr3_nt: TGTGCCAGCAGTTACTCTGGCGGGGGGGCCTACAATGAGCAGTTCTTC; cdr3_aa: CASSYSGGGAYNEQFF
j_call: TRBJ2-3; clone_size: -; d_call: TRBD1; v_call: TRBV5-4; cdr3_nt: TGTGCCAGCAGCCTGGACAGGGGAAGCACAGATACGCAGTATTTT; cdr3_aa: CASSLDRGSTDTQYF
j_call: TRBJ1-2; clone_size: once; d_call: -; v_call: TRBV3-1/TRBV3-2; cdr3_nt: TGTGCCAGCAGCCAAGTTAAATATGGCTACACCTTC; cdr3_aa: CASSQVKYGYTF
j_call: TRBJ2-3; clone_size: -; d_call: TRBD2; v_call: TRBV13; cdr3_nt: TGTGCCAGCAGCTCCGGGACTAGCGGGGGCGTTCTTTGGGATACGCAGTATTTT; cdr3_aa: CASSSGTSGGVLWDTQYF
j_call: TRBJ1-2; clone_size: -; d_call: -; v_call: TRBV21-1; cdr3_nt: TGTGCCATCAGGGTAGGGGCCTATGGCTACACCTTC; cdr3_aa: CAIRVGAYGYTF
j_call: TRBJ2-1; clone_size: -; d_call: TRBD2; v_call: TRBV4-3; cdr3_nt: TGCGCCAGCAGCCAATCTAGCGGGGATTACAATGAGCAGTTCTTC; cdr3_aa: CASSQSSGDYNEQFF
j_call: TRBJ1-1; clone_size: -; d_call: -; v_call: TRBV19; cdr3_nt: TGTGCCAGTAGTTGGGCAGGGGTAAGGGACACTGAAGCTTTCTTT; cdr3_aa: CASSWAGVRDTEAFF
j_call: TRBJ2-3; clone_size: once; d_call: TRBD2; v_call: TRBV5-1; cdr3_nt: TGCGCCAGCAGCGGTAGGACTAGCGACACAGATACGCAGTATTTT; cdr3_aa: CASSGRTSDTDTQYF
j_call: TRBJ1-5; clone_size: -; d_call: -; v_call: TRBV7-2; cdr3_nt: TGTGCCAGCAGCTCGCGACTGACAGGCACCGGCAATCAGCCCCAGCATTTT; cdr3_aa: CASSSRLTGTGNQPQHF
j_call: TRBJ1-4; clone_size: -; d_call: TRBD1; v_call: TRBV2; cdr3_nt: TGTGCCAGCTGCTCCGGGACAGGTTATGAAAAACTGTTTTTT; cdr3_aa: CASCSGTGYEKLFF
j_call: TRBJ1-1; clone_size: once; d_call: -; v_call: TRBV29-1; cdr3_nt: TGCAGCGTCCAGGGTAGTTTTCACACTGAAGCTTTCTTT; cdr3_aa: CSVQGSFHTEAFF
j_call: TRBJ1-5; clone_size: -; d_call: TRBD1; v_call: TRBV6-6; cdr3_nt: TGTGCCAGCAGTTACTATGGGGACAGGATACAGCCCCAGCATTTT; cdr3_aa: CASSYYGDRIQPQHF
j_call: TRBJ2-5; clone_size: -; d_call: TRBD2; v_call: TRBV6-2/TRBV6-3; cdr3_nt: TGTGCCAGCAGTTACCCGGGACTAGTGACCCAGTACTTC; cdr3_aa: CASSYPGLVTQYF
j_call: TRBJ2-7; clone_size: -; d_call: -; v_call: TRBV5-6; cdr3_nt: TGTGCCAGCAGCCTACAGTGGTCCGAGCAGTACTTC; cdr3_aa: CASSLQWSEQYF
j_call: TRBJ1-1; clone_size: -; d_call: -; v_call: TRBV7-9; cdr3_nt: TGTGCCAGCAGCCCCCTCGGGGGGGCCACTGAAGCTTTCTTT; cdr3_aa: CASSPLGGATEAFF
j_call: TRBJ2-3; clone_size: -; d_call: -; v_call: TRBV7-7; cdr3_nt: TGTGCTAGCAGCCCGGAGATTCTGAACACAGATACGCAGTATTTT; cdr3_aa: CASSPEILNTDTQYF
j_call: TRBJ2-7; clone_size: -; d_call: -; v_call: TRBV7-6; cdr3_nt: TGTGCCAGCAGCTTAGGGCAGGGTGAAGAAACCTCCTACGAGCAGTACTTC; cdr3_aa: CASSLGQGEETSYEQYF
j_call: TRBJ2-3; clone_size: -; d_call: -; v_call: TRBV7-6; cdr3_nt: TGTGCCAGCAGCTCCCTGGGGGGGGCGACAGATACGCAGTATTTT; cdr3_aa: CASSSLGGATDTQYF
j_call: TRBJ2-5; clone_size: -; d_call: -; v_call: TRBV7-3; cdr3_nt: TGTGCCAGCAGCTTGGAGGGCCTTGAGACCCAGTACTTC; cdr3_aa: CASSLEGLETQYF
j_call: TRBJ1-1; clone_size: -; d_call: -; v_call: TRBV7-2; cdr3_nt: TGTGCCAGCAGCTTATCCGGGGGGCGAAGTGCGAACACTGAAGCTTTCTTT; cdr3_aa: CASSLSGGRSANTEAFF
j_call: TRBJ1-4; clone_size: -; d_call: TRBD1; v_call: TRBV7-8; cdr3_nt: TGTGCCAGCAGCTTAAGTGTCAGGGGGCGAAAGTCTGTCGAAAAACTGTTTTTT; cdr3_aa: CASSLSVRGRKSVEKLFF
j_call: TRBJ1-2; clone_size: -; d_call: -; v_call: TRBV2; cdr3_nt: TGTGCCAGCAGTGAGTACGCTAGCTATGGCTACACCTTC; cdr3_aa: CASSEYASYGYTF
j_call: TRBJ2-6; clone_size: -; d_call: TRBD1; v_call: TRBV7-6; cdr3_nt: TGTGCCAGCAGCCGGACAGGGGTCGGGGCCAACGTCCTGACTTTC; cdr3_aa: CASSRTGVGANVLTF
j_call: TRBJ1-3; clone_size: once; d_call: TRBD1; v_call: TRBV10-3; cdr3_nt: TGTGCCATCAGTCTAGGACAGCCCAAACAGGGGGACACCATATATTTT; cdr3_aa: CAISLGQPKQGDTIYF
j_call: TRBJ1-2; clone_size: -; d_call: -; v_call: TRBV9; cdr3_nt: TGTGCCAGCAGCGTAGGATCAGGAGGGACGTATGGCTACACCTTC; cdr3_aa: CASSVGSGGTYGYTF
j_call: TRBJ2-3; clone_size: -; d_call: -; v_call: TRBV3-1/TRBV3-2; cdr3_nt: TGTGCCAGCAGCCAAGTCCCAGCGGCAGATACGCAGTATTTT; cdr3_aa: CASSQVPAADTQYF
j_call: TRBJ1-2; clone_size: -; d_call: -; v_call: TRBV15; cdr3_nt: TGTGCCACCAGCAAGCGGGACACGTCCGGCTATGGCTACACCTTC; cdr3_aa: CATSKRDTSGYGYTF